The rows below give T cell receptor beta chains drawn from one sample of a study of response to subunit inactivated influenza vaccine. TCRdb reanalysed the RT-PCR reads using MiXCR and keeps one entry per CDR3 protein. The profile shows roughly 570,000 distinct CDR3 sequences, 10% to 15% of them singletons. The sequenced sample was PBMCs from blood, obtained about 6 weeks after vaccination. The receptors were sampled from a middle-aged man who received an inactivated influenza vaccine. The CDR3 runs from the conserved cysteine through the conserved F or W. The D gene is left open where the match is weak. The listing skips clone size in some rows; elsewhere it reads once, few, many or a size class.

D gene,J gene,clone size,V gene,CDR3 protein,CDR3 DNA
.,TRBJ2-2,few,TRBV5-1,CASSLDSFNTGELFF,TGCGCCAGCAGCTTGGACAGTTTCAACACCGGGGAGCTGTTTTTT
.,TRBJ2-2,few,TRBV3-1,CASSPTSMIRGELFF,TGTGCCAGCAGCCCAACCTCTATGATACGCGGGGAGCTGTTTTTT
.,TRBJ2-5,few,TRBV29-1,CSVEAIEDMETQYF,TGCAGCGTTGAAGCCATCGAGGACATGGAGACCCAGTACTTC
.,TRBJ1-3,.,TRBV29-1,CSVGDNSGNTIYF,TGCAGCGTTGGCGATAACTCTGGAAACACCATATATTTT
.,TRBJ2-5,.,TRBV7-6,CASSLAALREETQYF,TGTGCCAGCAGCTTAGCGGCTTTGCGGGAAGAGACCCAGTACTTC
TRBD1,TRBJ2-7,.,TRBV18,CASSPKVPGQNHYEQYF,TGTGCCAGCTCACCGAAGGTTCCGGGACAGAACCACTACGAGCAGTACTTC
.,TRBJ2-1,.,TRBV7-7,CASSFSQGNEQFF,TGTGCCAGCAGCTTTTCCCAGGGGAATGAGCAGTTCTTC
.,TRBJ1-1,.,TRBV6-1,CASIPPGRYGAFF,TGTGCCAGCATTCCCCCAGGGCGGTATGGGGCTTTCTTT
.,TRBJ2-1,many,TRBV4-1,CASSQVAANEQFF,TGCGCCAGCAGCCAGGTCGCCGCTAATGAGCAGTTCTTC
TRBD1,TRBJ2-1,once,TRBV5-1,CASSSGTGVFDEQFF,TGCGCCAGCAGCTCCGGGACAGGGGTATTCGATGAGCAGTTCTTC
TRBD1,TRBJ1-2,.,TRBV6-1,CASSDPGGAYYGYTF,TGTGCCAGCAGTGACCCAGGGGGCGCTTACTATGGCTACACCTTC
.,TRBJ2-3,.,TRBV3-1,CASSYQYSGGSTDTQYF,TGTGCCAGCAGCTACCAATACTCAGGGGGGAGCACAGATACGCAGTATTTT
.,TRBJ2-7,.,TRBV12-3/TRBV12-4,CASSLGPPNYEQYF,TGTGCCAGCAGTTTAGGTCCCCCCAACTACGAGCAGTACTTC
TRBD2,TRBJ2-1,.,TRBV28,CASRTSGASSYNEQFF,TGTGCCAGCAGAACTAGCGGGGCGAGCTCCTACAATGAGCAGTTCTTC
.,TRBJ2-6,few,TRBV7-8,CASSLPGPGANVLTF,TGTGCCAGCAGCTTACCCGGACCTGGGGCCAACGTCCTGACTTTC
TRBD2,TRBJ2-3,many,TRBV20-1,CSARDGRGYTQYF,TGCAGTGCTAGAGATGGGCGGGGGTATACGCAGTATTTT
.,TRBJ2-1,.,TRBV7-3,CASSLWSRNEQFF,TGTGCCAGCAGCTTATGGTCCCGCAATGAGCAGTTCTTC
TRBD2,TRBJ2-3,many,TRBV5-5,CASSLVSAGRDTQYF,TGTGCCAGCAGCTTGGTTTCAGCGGGGCGGGATACGCAGTATTTT
TRBD2,TRBJ2-1,.,TRBV12-3/TRBV12-4,CASSRRLAGGLYNEQFF,TGTGCCAGCAGCCGTCGGCTAGCGGGAGGCCTCTACAATGAGCAGTTCTTC
.,TRBJ1-1,few,TRBV5-1,CASRLRDGRMNTEAFF,TGCGCCAGCAGGCTCCGGGACGGAAGGATGAACACTGAAGCTTTCTTT
.,TRBJ2-1,few,TRBV4-1,CASSQEPEAYNEQFF,TGCGCCAGCAGCCAAGAGCCAGAAGCCTACAATGAGCAGTTCTTC
TRBD2,TRBJ2-1,many,TRBV12-3/TRBV12-4,CASSFKRGGYNEQFF,TGTGCCAGCAGTTTTAAGCGGGGGGGCTACAATGAGCAGTTCTTC
TRBD2,TRBJ2-1,.,TRBV20-1,CSARDAGSGLAGPYNEQFF,TGCAGTGCTAGAGACGCAGGATCGGGACTAGCGGGCCCCTACAATGAGCAGTTCTTC
.,TRBJ2-3,few,TRBV4-3,CASSQEWSGVGTDTQYF,TGCGCCAGCAGCCAAGAGTGGTCGGGGGTTGGCACAGATACGCAGTATTTT
.,TRBJ2-2,.,TRBV9,CASSGRESRVTGELFF,TGTGCCAGCAGCGGACGGGAATCCAGGGTAACCGGGGAGCTGTTTTTT
TRBD2,TRBJ2-7,.,TRBV12-3/TRBV12-4,CASSLRSSGNYEQYF,TGTGCCAGCAGTTTAAGGAGTAGCGGGAACTACGAGCAGTACTTC
TRBD1,TRBJ1-2,.,TRBV20-1,CSATRTGGYNYGYTF,TGCAGTGCTACCCGGACAGGGGGATATAACTATGGCTACACCTTC
.,TRBJ2-7,.,TRBV29-1,CSAELRSSYEQYF,TGCAGCGCCGAACTTAGGAGCTCCTACGAGCAGTACTTC